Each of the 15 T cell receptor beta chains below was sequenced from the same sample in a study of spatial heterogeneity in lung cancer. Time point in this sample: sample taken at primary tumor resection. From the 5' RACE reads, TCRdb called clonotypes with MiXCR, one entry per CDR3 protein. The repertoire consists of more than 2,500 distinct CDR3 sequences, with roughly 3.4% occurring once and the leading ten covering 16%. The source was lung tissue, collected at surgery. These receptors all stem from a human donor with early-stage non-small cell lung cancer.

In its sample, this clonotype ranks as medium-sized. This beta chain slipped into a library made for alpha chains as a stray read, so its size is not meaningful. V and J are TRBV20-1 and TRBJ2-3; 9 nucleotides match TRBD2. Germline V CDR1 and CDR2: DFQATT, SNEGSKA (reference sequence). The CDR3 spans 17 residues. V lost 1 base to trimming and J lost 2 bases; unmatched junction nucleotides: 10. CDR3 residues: CSARGFRLAGLTDTQYF. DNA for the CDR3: TGCAGTGCTAGAGGGTTCCGGCTAGCGGGGCTCACAGATACGCAGTATTTT.

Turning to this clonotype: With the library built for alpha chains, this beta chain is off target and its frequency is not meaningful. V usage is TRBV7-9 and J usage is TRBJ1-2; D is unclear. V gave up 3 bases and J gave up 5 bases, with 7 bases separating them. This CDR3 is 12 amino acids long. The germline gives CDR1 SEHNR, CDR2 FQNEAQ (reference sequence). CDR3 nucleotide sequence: TGTGCCAGCAGCTTTAAGGATTATGGCTACACCTTC. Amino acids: CASSFKDYGYTF.

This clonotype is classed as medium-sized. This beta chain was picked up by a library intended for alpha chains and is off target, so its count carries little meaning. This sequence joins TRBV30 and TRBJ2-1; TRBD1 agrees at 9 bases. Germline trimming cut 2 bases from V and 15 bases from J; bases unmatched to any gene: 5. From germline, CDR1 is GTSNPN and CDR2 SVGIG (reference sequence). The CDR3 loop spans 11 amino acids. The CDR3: CAWSTGTGRFF. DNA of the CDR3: TGTGCCTGGAGTACCGGGACAGGGCGGTTCTTC.

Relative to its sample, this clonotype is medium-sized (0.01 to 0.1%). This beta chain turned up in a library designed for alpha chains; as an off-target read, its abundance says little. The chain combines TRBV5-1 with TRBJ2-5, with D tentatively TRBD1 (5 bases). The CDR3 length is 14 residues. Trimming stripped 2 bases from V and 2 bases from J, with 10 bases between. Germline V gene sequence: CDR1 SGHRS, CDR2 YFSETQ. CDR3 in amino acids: CASSLGQGQETQYF. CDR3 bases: TGCGCCAGCAGCTTAGGGCAGGGACAAGAGACCCAGTACTTC.

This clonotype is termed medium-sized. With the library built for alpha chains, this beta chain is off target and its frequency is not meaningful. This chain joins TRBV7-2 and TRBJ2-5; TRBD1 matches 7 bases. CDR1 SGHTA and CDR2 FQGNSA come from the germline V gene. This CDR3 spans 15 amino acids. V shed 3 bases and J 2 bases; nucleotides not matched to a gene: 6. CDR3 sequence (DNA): TGTGCCAGCAGCTTTAACGGGGACAGACAAGAGACCCAGTACTTC. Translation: CASSFNGDRQETQYF.

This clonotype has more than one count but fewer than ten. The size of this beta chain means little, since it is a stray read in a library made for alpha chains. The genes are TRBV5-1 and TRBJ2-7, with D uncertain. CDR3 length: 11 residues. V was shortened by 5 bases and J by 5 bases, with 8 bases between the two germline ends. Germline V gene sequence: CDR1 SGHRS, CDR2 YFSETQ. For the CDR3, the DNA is TGCGCCAGCAGTTGGGCTCACGAGCAGTACGTC. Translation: CASSWAHEQYV.

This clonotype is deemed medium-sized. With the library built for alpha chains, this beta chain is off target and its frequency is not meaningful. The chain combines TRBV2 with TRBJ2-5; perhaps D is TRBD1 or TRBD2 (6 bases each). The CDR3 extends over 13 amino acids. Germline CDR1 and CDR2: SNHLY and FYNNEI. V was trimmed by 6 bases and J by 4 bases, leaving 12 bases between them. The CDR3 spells CASSDRRGETQYF. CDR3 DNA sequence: TGTGCCAGCAGCGACAGGAGGGGAGAGACCCAGTACTTC.

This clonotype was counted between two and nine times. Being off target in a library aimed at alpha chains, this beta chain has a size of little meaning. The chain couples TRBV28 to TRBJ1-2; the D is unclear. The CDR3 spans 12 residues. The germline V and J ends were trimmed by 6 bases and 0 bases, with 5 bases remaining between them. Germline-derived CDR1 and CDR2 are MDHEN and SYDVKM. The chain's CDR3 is CASRVANYGYTF. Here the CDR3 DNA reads TGTGCCAGCAGGGTAGCTAACTATGGCTACACCTTC.

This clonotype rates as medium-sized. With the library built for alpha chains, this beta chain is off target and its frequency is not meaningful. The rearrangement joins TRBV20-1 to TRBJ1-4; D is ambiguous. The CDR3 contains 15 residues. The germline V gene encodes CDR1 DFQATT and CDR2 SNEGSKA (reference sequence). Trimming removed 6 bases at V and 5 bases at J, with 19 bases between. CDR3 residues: CSARPPRVPNEKLFF. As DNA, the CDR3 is TGCAGTGCCCGCCCCCCGAGGGTCCCGAATGAAAAACTGTTTTTT.

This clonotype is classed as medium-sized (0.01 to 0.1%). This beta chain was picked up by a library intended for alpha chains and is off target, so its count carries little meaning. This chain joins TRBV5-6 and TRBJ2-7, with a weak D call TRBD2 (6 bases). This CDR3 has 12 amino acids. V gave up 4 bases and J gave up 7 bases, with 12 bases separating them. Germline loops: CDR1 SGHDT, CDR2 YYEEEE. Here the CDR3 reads CASSPGGGEQYV. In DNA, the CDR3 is TGTGCCAGCAGCCCTGGGGGAGGAGAGCAGTACGTC.

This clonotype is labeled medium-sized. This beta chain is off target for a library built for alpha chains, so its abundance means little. The DNA for the CDR3 is TGCAGTGCTAGTGCTAGCGGGGGGTTCACAGATACGCAGTATTTT. Translated, it gives CSASASGGFTDTQYF. The chain is built from TRBV20-1 and TRBJ2-3; TRBD2 agrees at 11 bases. Germline-derived CDR1 and CDR2 are DFQATT and SNEGSKA (reference sequence). This CDR3 has 15 residues. The V and J ends lost 3 bases and 2 bases, in that order; junction bases with no gene match: 4.

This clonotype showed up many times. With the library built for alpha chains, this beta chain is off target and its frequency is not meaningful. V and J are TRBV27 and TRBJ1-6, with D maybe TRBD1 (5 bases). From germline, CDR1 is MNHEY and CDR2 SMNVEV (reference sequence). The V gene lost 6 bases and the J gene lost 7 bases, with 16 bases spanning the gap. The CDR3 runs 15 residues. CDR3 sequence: CASRPSRVGNSPLHF. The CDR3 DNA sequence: TGTGCCAGCAGGCCAAGCAGGGTAGGGAATTCACCCCTCCACTTT.

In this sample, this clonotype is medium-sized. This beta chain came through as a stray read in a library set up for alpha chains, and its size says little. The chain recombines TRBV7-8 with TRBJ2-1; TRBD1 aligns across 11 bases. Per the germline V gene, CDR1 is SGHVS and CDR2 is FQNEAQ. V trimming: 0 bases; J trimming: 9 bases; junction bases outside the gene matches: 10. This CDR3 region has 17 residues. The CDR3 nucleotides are TGTGCCAGCAGCTTAGCGCTTGGGGGACAGGGGGTACGTGAGCAGTTCTTC. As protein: CASSLALGGQGVREQFF.

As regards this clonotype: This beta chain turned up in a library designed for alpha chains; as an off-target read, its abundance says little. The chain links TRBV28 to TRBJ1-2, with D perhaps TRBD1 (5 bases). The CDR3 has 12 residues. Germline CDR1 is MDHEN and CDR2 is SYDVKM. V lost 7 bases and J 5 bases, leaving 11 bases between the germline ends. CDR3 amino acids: CASTDSRYGYTF. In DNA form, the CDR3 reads TGTGCCAGCACCGACAGTCGGTATGGCTACACCTTC.

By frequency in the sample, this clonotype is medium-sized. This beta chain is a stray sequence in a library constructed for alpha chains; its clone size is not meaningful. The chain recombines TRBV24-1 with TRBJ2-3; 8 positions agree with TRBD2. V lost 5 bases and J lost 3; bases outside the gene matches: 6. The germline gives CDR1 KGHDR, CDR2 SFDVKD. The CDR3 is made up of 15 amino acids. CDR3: CATSAGGGMTDTQYF. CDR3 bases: TGTGCCACCAGTGCCGGGGGGGGGATGACAGATACGCAGTATTTT.